The clone carrying this T cell receptor (beta chain) was recorded a few times. These data originate in a study of CD8 T cells in Susac syndrome. This CDR3 comprises 12 residues. With V trimmed by 8 bases and J by 7 bases, 3 bases remained unmatched. RNA, at about 0.45 to 1 ug, was reverse transcribed with random hexamers. TCRdb ran MiXCR on the immunoSEQ multiplex PCR reads and lists one entry per CDR3 protein. Of around 150,000 distinct CDR3 sequences in the sample, approximately 95% were seen once. Sequencing of TCR beta was carried out in blood CD8+ and CD4+ T cells. TEMRA cells were FACS-enriched, with CD8+ and CD4+ T cells isolated negatively.

The receptor's source is a human donor in good health. Sequences were obtained from CD8+ T cells from PBMCs. V is TRBV12-3 or TRBV12-4 and J is TRBJ2-1; 9 nucleotides line up with TRBD1. The CDR3 nucleotides read TGTGCCAGCTCCGGGACAGGGAATGAGCAGTTCTTC. This codes for CASSGTGNEQFF.